Shown below are 6 T cell receptor beta chains from a single sample sequenced in a study of blood T cell repertoires in COVID-19. Measured with immunoSEQ multiplex PCR; TCRdb has only the in-frame clones, and not every one. The repertoire includes more than 200,000 clones, about 84% of them detected once, and about 7.7% sits in the top ten. The sequencing input was PBMCs or T cells enriched from blood (not recorded which). Receptors were obtained from a woman aged 40 to 55 with acute COVID-19.

V is TRBV24-1 and J is TRBJ1-2; D unclear. Germline loops: CDR1 KGHDR, CDR2 SFDVKD. The V end was cut by 4 bases, the J end by 6 bases, with 14 bases between. CDR3 length: 14 residues. The DNA for the CDR3 is TGTGCCACCAGTGACCCCCGGGGTCTAGATGGCTACACCTTC. This codes for CATSDPRGLDGYTF.

The chain uses TRBV5-6 and TRBJ1-2; perhaps TRBD1 as D (5 bases). CDR1 is SGHDT, CDR2 YYEEEE, per germline. Trimming removed 9 bases from V and 8 bases from J, with 17 bases in between. This CDR3 is built from 12 residues. The CDR3 loop reads CATRRGVEGYTF. For the CDR3, the DNA is TGTGCCACCCGCCGGGGGGTCGAAGGCTACACCTTC.

J is TRBJ2-7 and V is TRBV5-6, with TRBD1 matching over 9 bases. CDR3 length equals 14 residues. V shed 4 bases and J 3 bases; nucleotides not matched to a gene: 5. Germline CDR1 is SGHDT and CDR2 is YYEEEE. CDR3 sequence reads: CASSQGTGIYEQYF. The CDR3, as DNA: TGTGCCAGCAGCCAGGGGACAGGGATCTACGAGCAGTACTTC.

This chain connects TRBV19 to TRBJ1-6, with 7 bases lining up with TRBD1. Looked up from germline, CDR1 is LNHDA and CDR2 is SQIVND (reference sequence). The CDR3 consists of 14 residues. Trimming took 5 bases from V and 7 from J; bases not matched to a gene: 5. CDR3 loop: CASSFGQENSPLHF. CDR3 DNA sequence: TGTGCCAGTAGTTTTGGACAGGAAAATTCACCCCTCCACTTT.

V usage is TRBV28 and J usage is TRBJ1-4; maybe TRBD1 (5 bases). With 5 bases removed from V and 8 bases from J, the gap between germline ends came to 15 bases. Looked up from germline, CDR1 is MDHEN and CDR2 is SYDVKM. The CDR3 runs 14 residues. The CDR3 region has the DNA TGTGCCAGCAGTGCTACAGGAGTGGGGGAAAAACTGTTTTTT. It encodes CASSATGVGEKLFF.

This chain links TRBV24-1 with TRBJ1-2; 11 nucleotides agree with TRBD1. The trim removed 3 bases at V and 8 bases at J, leaving 10 bases unmatched. Germline V gives CDR1 KGHDR, CDR2 SFDVKD. The CDR3 has 16 residues. The CDR3: CATSDHLGQGARGYTF. The CDR3 bases are TGTGCCACCAGTGATCATCTCGGACAGGGGGCGAGAGGCTACACCTTC.